The clone carrying this T cell receptor beta chain was found once. This CDR3 region has 15 residues. J lost 2 bases, V lost 6 bases, and 8 bases had no gene match. Looked up from germline, CDR1 is LGHNT and CDR2 is FRNRAP. Primers included in the PCR were 60 Vbeta and 13 Jbeta primers. The method was immunoSEQ multiplex PCR; TCRdb's version includes in-frame clones alone and lacks a portion of them. The sample holds 200,000 to 250,000 clones; around four fifths are singletons and the top ten take 3.5% to 4%. This specimen comes from a study of cytomegalovirus exposure and HLA in healthy donors. Study details: Findings of an earlier analysis included roughly 110 million unique TCR beta sequences from roughly 180 million T cells.

The chain has TRBV12-5 and TRBJ2-3; TRBD2 matches at 7 bases. This sequence originates from a male donor in good health and CMV-seronegative. Sequencing used PBMCs. The CDR3 protein is CASGTGTTYTDTQYF. In DNA, the CDR3 is TGTGCTAGTGGGACGGGGACTACCTACACAGATACGCAGTATTTT.